These 12 T cell receptor gamma chains share one sample of origin, sequenced in a study of human gamma delta and Vdelta1 T cells. These receptors' antigens are unknown. TCRdb reanalysed the PCR reads via CATT. Of about 3,600 gamma-chain clones in the sample, 16% are singletons; the top ten hold roughly 6.3%. Source material: Vdelta1 gamma-delta T cells from blood grown in culture (DOT cells). These receptors all come from a human donor in good health.

About this clone itself: Other DNA sequences in this specimen translate into the identical CDR3. This chain connects TRGV2 to TRGJ1 or TRGJ2. Germline V gives CDR1 EGSNGY, CDR2 YDSYNSKV. This CDR3 is built from 14 residues. V lost 1 base and J lost 0; bases outside the gene matches: 3. The CDR3 spells CATWDGPNYYKKLF. The CDR3 DNA reads TGTGCCACCTGGGACGGACCGAATTATTATAAGAAACTCTTT.

The chain combines TRGV2 with TRGJP2. This CDR3 spans 16 amino acids. The germline V gene encodes CDR1 EGSNGY and CDR2 YDSYNSKV. Losses at the gene ends were 0 bases for V and 8 bases for J; bases not matched to a gene: 12. CDR3 nucleotide sequence: TGTGCCACCTGGGACGGGCCCTTTCACGTAGATTGGATCAAGACGTTT. Translating gives CATWDGPFHVDWIKTF.

The chain employs TRGV3 and TRGJP2. The germline gives CDR1 VTNTFY, CDR2 YDVSTARD (reference sequence). Trimming cost V 3 bases and J 4 bases; bases outside gene matches: 11. CDR3 length: 16 amino acids. DNA of the CDR3: TGTGCCACCTGGGACTGTCCGTTGGCTAGTGATTGGATCAAGACGTTT. It translates to CATWDCPLASDWIKTF.

This clone counts as large. This chain joins TRGV3 and TRGJP2. CDR3 size: 15 residues. J gave up 2 bases and V 0 bases, and 3 bases lay outside the gene matches. Germline CDR1 and CDR2: VTNTFY and YDVSTARD (reference sequence). The CDR3 DNA sequence: TGTGCCACCTGGGACAGGCGGAGTAGTGATTGGATCAAGACGTTT. Translation gives CATWDRRSSDWIKTF.

The V and J genes are TRGV2 and TRGJ1 or TRGJ2. The CDR3 totals 14 residues. Germline assignment: CDR1 EGSNGY and CDR2 YDSYNSKV. V gave up 3 bases and J gave up 3 bases; unmatched junction bases: 8. The DNA for the CDR3 is TGTGCCACCTGGGACCTATTCCCTTATTATAAGAAACTCTTT. Protein product: CATWDLFPYYKKLF.

The genes are TRGV9 and TRGJ1 or TRGJ2. This CDR3 contains 13 residues. V shed 0 bases and J 5 bases; nucleotides not matched to a gene: 4. Germline values: CDR1 GITISATS, CDR2 ISYDGTV (reference sequence). CDR3 coding DNA: TGTGCCTTGTGGGAGGTGCTGAATTATAAGAAACTCTTT. Its translation is CALWEVLNYKKLF.

This clone was detected a few times. The chain is built from TRGV4 and TRGJ1 or TRGJ2. The CDR3 length is 13 residues. Germline assignment: CDR1 EGSTGY and CDR2 YDSYTSSV. V trimming: 3 bases; J trimming: 3 bases; junction bases outside the gene matches: 5. This CDR3 reads CATWDLLYYKKLF. The CDR3 DNA is TGTGCCACCTGGGATCTTCTTTATTATAAGAAACTCTTT.

The table lists this clone with a few counts. The V call is TRGV8, the J call TRGJ1 or TRGJ2. Trimming took 5 bases from V and 4 from J; bases not matched to a gene: 17. Germline CDR1 is VENAVY and CDR2 is YDSYNSRV. The CDR3 runs 16 residues. DNA for the CDR3: TGTGCCACCTGGGGCCGAGGGGACGTCGGGTATTATAAGAAACTCTTT. This sequence encodes CATWGRGDVGYYKKLF.

A single count supports this clone. This sequence joins TRGV4 and TRGJ1 or TRGJ2. Germline V lookup: CDR1 EGSTGY, CDR2 YDSYTSSV. The J segment lost 2 bases and the V segment lost 3 bases, leaving 10 bases of the junction unmatched. The CDR3 is made up of 15 amino acids. As DNA, the CDR3 is TGTGCCACCTGGGATTCCAATACGGATTATTATAAGAAACTCTTT. Protein product: CATWDSNTDYYKKLF.

The gene calls are TRGV10 and TRGJ1 or TRGJ2. TRGV10 is an ORF for which the function is uncertain. J lost 2 bases, V lost 11 bases, and 1 base had no gene match. This CDR3 has 10 amino acids. CDR3 nucleotide sequence: TGTGCTGCGGATTATTATAAGAAACTCTTT. Encoded protein: CAADYYKKLF.

By share, this clone ranks as medium-sized. This chain uses TRGV4 with TRGJP2. Trimming took 4 bases from V and 0 from J; bases not matched to a gene: 2. Germline V gene data show CDR1 as EGSTGY and CDR2 as YDSYTSSV. The CDR3 is 14 residues long. Written as DNA, the CDR3 is TGTGCCACCTGGGACTATAGTAGTGATTGGATCAAGACGTTT. Encoded protein: CATWDYSSDWIKTF.

The chain uses TRGV2 and TRGJP1. The CDR3 totals 18 residues. V dropped 2 bases and J dropped 2; count of bases not matched to a gene: 14. The germline V gene has CDR1 EGSNGY and CDR2 YDSYNSKV. CDR3 sequence: CATWDENIGSTTGWFKIF. The CDR3 region has the DNA TGTGCCACCTGGGACGAGAATATTGGCTCGACCACTGGTTGGTTCAAGATATTT.